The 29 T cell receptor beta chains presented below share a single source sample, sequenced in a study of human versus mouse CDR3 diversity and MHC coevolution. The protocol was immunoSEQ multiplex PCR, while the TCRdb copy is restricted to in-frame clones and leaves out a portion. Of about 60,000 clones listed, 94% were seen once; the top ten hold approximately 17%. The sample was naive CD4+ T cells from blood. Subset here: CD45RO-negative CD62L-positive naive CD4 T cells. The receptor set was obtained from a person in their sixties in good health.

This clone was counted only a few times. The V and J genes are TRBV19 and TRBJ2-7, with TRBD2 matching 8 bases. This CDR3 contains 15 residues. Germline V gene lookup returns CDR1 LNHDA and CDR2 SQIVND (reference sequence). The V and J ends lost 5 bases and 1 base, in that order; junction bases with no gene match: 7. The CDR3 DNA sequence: TGTGCCAGTAGTGCAACTAGCGGCAGATCCTACGAGCAGTACTTC. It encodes CASSATSGRSYEQYF.

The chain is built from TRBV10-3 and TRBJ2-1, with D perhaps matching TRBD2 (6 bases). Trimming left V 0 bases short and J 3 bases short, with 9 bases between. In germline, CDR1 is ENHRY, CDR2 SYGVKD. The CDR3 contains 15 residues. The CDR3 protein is CAISESGGNYNEQFF. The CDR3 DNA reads TGTGCCATCAGTGAGTCGGGAGGTAACTACAATGAGCAGTTCTTC.

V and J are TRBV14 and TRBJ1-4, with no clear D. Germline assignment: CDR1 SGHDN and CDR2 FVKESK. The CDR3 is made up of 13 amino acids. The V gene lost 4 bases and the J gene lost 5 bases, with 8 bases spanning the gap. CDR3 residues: CASSPGLNEKLFF. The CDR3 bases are TGTGCCAGCAGCCCCGGTTTAAATGAAAAACTGTTTTTT. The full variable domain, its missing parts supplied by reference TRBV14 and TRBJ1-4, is EAGVTQFPSHSVIEKGQTVTLRCDPISGHDNLYWYRRVMGKEIKFLLHFVKESKQDESGMPNNRFLAERTGGTYSTLKVQPAELEDSGVYFCASSPGLNEKLFFGSGTQLSVL.

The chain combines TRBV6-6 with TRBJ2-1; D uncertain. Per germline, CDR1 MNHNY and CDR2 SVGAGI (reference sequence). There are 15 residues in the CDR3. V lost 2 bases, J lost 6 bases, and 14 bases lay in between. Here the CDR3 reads CASSYQGQAGNEQFF. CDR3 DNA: TGTGCCAGCAGTTACCAAGGTCAGGCTGGCAATGAGCAGTTCTTC.

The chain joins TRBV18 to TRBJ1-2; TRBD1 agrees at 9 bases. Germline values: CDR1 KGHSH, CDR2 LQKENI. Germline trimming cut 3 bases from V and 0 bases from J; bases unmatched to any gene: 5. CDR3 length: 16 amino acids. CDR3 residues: CASSPLGQGSNYGYTF. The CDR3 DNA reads TGTGCCAGCTCACCCCTGGGACAGGGCTCTAACTATGGCTACACCTTC.

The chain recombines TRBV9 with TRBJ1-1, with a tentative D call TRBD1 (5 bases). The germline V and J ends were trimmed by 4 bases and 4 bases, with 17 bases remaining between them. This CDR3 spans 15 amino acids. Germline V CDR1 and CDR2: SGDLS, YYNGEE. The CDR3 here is CASSIFPGRATEAFF. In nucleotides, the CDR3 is TGTGCCAGCAGCATCTTCCCGGGCAGGGCCACTGAAGCTTTCTTT. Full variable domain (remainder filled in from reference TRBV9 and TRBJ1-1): DSGVTQTPKHLITATGQRVTLRCSPRSGDLSVYWYQQSLDQGLQFLIQYYNGEERAKGNILERFSAQQFPDLHSELNLSSLELGDSALYFCASSIFPGRATEAFFGQGTRLTVV.

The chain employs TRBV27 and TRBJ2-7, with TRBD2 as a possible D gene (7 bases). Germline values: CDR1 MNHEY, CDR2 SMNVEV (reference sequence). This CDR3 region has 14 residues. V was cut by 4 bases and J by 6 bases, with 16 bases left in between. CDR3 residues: CASSSHGGRFEQYF. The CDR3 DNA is TGTGCCAGCAGTTCCCACGGGGGGCGGTTCGAGCAGTACTTC.

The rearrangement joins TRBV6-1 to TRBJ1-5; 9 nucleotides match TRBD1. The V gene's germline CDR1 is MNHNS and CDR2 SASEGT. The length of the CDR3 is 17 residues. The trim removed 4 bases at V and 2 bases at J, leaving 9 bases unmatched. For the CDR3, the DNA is TGTGCCAGCAGTGTCGGACAGGGGTTAGCGGGCAATCAGCCCCAGCATTTT. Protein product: CASSVGQGLAGNQPQHF.

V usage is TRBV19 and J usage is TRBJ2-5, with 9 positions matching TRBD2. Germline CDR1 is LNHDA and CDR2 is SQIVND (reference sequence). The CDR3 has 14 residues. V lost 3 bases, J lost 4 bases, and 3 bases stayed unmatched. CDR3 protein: CASSIGTSRETQYF. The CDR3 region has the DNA TGTGCCAGTAGTATCGGGACTAGCAGAGAGACCCAGTACTTC.

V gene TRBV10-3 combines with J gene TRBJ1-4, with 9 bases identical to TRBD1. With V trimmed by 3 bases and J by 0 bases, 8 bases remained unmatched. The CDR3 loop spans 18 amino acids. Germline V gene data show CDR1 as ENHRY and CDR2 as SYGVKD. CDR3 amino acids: CAISEGRRTGATNEKLFF. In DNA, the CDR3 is TGTGCCATCAGTGAAGGAAGAAGGACAGGGGCAACTAATGAAAAACTGTTTTTT.

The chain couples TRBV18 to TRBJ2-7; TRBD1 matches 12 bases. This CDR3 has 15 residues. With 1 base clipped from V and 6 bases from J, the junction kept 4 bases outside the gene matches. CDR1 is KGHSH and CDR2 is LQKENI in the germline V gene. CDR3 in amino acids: CASSPLGTGGSEQYF. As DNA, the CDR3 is TGTGCCAGCTCACCACTCGGGACAGGGGGCTCCGAGCAGTACTTC.

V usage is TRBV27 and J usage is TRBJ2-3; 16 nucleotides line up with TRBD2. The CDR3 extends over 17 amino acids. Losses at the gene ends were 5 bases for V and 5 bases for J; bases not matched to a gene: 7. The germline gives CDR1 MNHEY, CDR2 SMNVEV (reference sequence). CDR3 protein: CASSPHGTSGRGDTQYF. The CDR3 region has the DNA TGTGCCAGCAGTCCCCACGGGACTAGCGGGAGGGGAGATACGCAGTATTTT.

For the CDR3, the DNA is TGCGCCAGCAGCCAGTCAGGGAACTATGGCTACACCTTC. This translates into CASSQSGNYGYTF. This rearrangement joins TRBV4-1 to TRBJ1-2; tentative D call: TRBD1 (5 bases). This CDR3 comprises 13 residues. CDR1 is MGHRA, CDR2 YSYEKL, per germline. V lost 3 bases and J lost 2, with 7 bases in between.

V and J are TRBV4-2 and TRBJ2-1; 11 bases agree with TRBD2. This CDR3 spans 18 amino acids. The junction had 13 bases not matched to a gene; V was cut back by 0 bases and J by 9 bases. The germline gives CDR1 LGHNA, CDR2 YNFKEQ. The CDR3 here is CASSQDRLGTSGLGEQFF. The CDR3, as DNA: TGTGCCAGCAGCCAAGATCGGTTGGGGACTAGCGGTCTGGGTGAGCAGTTCTTC.

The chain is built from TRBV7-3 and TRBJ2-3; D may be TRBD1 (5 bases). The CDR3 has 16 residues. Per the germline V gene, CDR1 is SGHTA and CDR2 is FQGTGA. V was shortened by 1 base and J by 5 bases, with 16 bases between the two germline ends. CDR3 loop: CASSLNPSGAGDTQYF. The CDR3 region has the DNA TGTGCCAGCAGCTTAAACCCCAGTGGGGCCGGAGATACGCAGTATTTT.

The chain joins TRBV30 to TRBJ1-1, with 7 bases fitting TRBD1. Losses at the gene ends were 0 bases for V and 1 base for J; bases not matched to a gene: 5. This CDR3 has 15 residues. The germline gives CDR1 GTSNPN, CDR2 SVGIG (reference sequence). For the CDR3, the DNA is TGTGCCTGGAGTGTCCTCAGGGGGAGGAACACTGAAGCTTTCTTT. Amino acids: CAWSVLRGRNTEAFF.

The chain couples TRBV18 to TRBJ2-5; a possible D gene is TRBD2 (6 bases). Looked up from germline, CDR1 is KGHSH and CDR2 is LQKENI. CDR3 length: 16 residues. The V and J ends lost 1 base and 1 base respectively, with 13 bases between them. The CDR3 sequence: CASSPQYEGGQETQYF. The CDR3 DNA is TGTGCCAGCTCACCACAGTATGAGGGAGGCCAAGAGACCCAGTACTTC.

In DNA, the CDR3 is TGTGCCAGCAGCTTAGGGTTAGCGTCGGATACGCAGTATTTT. It translates to CASSLGLASDTQYF. The gene calls are TRBV11-1 and TRBJ2-3; perhaps TRBD2 as D (5 bases). The CDR3 totals 14 residues. Trimming removed 1 base from V and 6 bases from J, with 11 bases in between. CDR1 SGHAT and CDR2 FQDESV come from the germline V gene (reference sequence).

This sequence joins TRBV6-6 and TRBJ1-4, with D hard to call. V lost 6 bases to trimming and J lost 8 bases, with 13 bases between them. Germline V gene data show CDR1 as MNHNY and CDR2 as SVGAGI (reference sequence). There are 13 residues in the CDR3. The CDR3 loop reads CASSILDGEKLFF. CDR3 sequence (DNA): TGTGCCAGCAGCATCCTCGACGGGGAAAAACTGTTTTTT.

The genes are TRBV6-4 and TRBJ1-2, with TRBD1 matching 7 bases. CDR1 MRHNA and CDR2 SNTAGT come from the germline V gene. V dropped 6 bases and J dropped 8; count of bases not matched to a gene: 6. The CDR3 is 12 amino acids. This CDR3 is CASRYRGWGYTF. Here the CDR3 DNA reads TGTGCCAGCAGATACAGGGGTTGGGGCTACACCTTC.

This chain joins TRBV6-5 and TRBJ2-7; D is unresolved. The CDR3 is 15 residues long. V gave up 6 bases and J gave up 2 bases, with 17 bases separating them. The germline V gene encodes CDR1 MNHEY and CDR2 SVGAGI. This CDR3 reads CASSRTTNEAYEQYF. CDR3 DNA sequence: TGTGCCAGCAGCCGCACTACCAATGAGGCCTACGAGCAGTACTTC.

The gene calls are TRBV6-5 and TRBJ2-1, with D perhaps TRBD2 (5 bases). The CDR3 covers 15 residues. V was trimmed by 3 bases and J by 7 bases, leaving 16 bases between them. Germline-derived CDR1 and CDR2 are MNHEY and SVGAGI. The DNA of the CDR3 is TGTGCCAGCAGTTATCTCCCGGCGGGCACTAATGAGCAGTTCTTC. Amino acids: CASSYLPAGTNEQFF.

CDR3 in amino acids: CASKRTDFTGELFF. CDR3 nucleotides: TGTGCCAGCAAGAGGACAGACTTTACCGGGGAGCTGTTTTTT. The rearrangement uses TRBV6-5 and TRBJ2-2, with a possible D match to TRBD1 (6 bases). V dropped 7 bases and J dropped 5 bases, with 14 bases sitting between them. The CDR3 runs to 14 residues. Germline values: CDR1 MNHEY, CDR2 SVGAGI.

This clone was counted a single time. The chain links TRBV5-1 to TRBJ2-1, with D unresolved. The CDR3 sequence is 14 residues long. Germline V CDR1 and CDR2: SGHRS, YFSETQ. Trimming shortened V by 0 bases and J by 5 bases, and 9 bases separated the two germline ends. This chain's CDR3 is CASSLGARDNEQFF. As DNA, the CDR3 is TGCGCCAGCAGCTTGGGGGCGCGAGACAATGAGCAGTTCTTC.

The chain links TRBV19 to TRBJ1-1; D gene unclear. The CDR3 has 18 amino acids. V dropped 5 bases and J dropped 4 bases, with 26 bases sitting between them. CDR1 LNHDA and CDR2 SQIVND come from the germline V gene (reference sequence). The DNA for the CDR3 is TGTGCCAGTAGTCCCGGTCACACCTTATTTCCGACGGGCACTGAAGCTTTCTTT. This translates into CASSPGHTLFPTGTEAFF.

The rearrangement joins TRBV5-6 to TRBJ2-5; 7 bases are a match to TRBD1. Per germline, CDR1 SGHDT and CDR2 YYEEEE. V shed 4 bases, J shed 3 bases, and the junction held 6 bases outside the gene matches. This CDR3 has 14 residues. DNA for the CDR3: TGTGCCAGCAGCGCGGCCGGGACAGAAGAGACCCAGTACTTC. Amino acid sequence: CASSAAGTEETQYF.

In nucleotides, the CDR3 is TGCGCCAGCAGCTTGGTCCAGGGGGACTCCTACGAGCAGTACTTC. This encodes CASSLVQGDSYEQYF. V gene TRBV5-1 combines with J gene TRBJ2-7; 7 nucleotides match TRBD1. With 0 bases clipped from V and 0 bases from J, the junction kept 3 bases outside the gene matches. CDR1 is SGHRS, CDR2 YFSETQ, per germline. The CDR3 is 15 residues long. The variable domain in full, completed from reference TRBV5-1 and TRBJ2-7, reads KAGVTQTPRYLIKTRGQQVTLSCSPISGHRSVSWYQQTPGQGLQFLFEYFSETQRNKGNFPGRFSGRQFSNSRSEMNVSTLELGDSALYLCASSLVQGDSYEQYFGPGTRLTVT.

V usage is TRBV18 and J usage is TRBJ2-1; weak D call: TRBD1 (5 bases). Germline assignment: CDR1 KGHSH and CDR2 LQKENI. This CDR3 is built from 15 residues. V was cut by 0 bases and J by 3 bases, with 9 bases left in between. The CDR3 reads CASSPPSQGYNEQFF. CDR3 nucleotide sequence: TGTGCCAGCTCACCACCGAGTCAGGGCTACAATGAGCAGTTCTTC.

The CDR3 reads CASSLGGGIYEQYF. DNA of the CDR3: TGCGCCAGCAGCTTGGGCGGGGGGATATACGAGCAGTACTTC. This chain connects TRBV5-1 to TRBJ2-7; 8 bases align to TRBD2. Trimming removed 0 bases from V and 4 bases from J; junction bases left unmatched: 3. The CDR3 runs 14 residues. Germline V gene sequence: CDR1 SGHRS, CDR2 YFSETQ.